One sample yielded the 25 T cell receptor beta chains listed below, sequenced in a study of Graves' ophthalmopathy and Graves' hyperthyroidism (dated by TCRdb to the late 2010s). The reads were generated on an Illumina HiSeq 2000. For repertoire sequencing, TCR beta CDR3 regions were amplified from RNA transcripts. The first round was an RT-PCR using HTBI primers with the Qiagen OneStep RT-PCR kit, and this first round was followed by a second-round multiplex PCR, then size selection and purification. TCRdb's own reprocessing of the public reads used fastp at Q25 and MiXCR and kept productive beta chains. Under each unique CDR3 protein, matching rows form one entry showing the most common genes and DNA. This sample holds 740,000 or so distinct CDR3 sequences; 40% were observed only once. Around 40% of the sample goes to the ten largest clones. The material sequenced was peripheral blood. Every receptor here comes from an adult man with Graves' ophthalmopathy.

This clonotype was seen ten or more times. The chain is built from TRBV20-1 and TRBJ1-1; TRBD1 matches at 8 bases. Germline CDR1 is DFQATT and CDR2 is SNEGSKA (reference sequence). CDR3 size: 13 residues. Trimming removed 1 base from V and 3 bases from J; junction bases left unmatched: 1. CDR3 sequence: CSARAGGDTEAFF. The CDR3 coding sequence is TGCAGTGCTAGAGCAGGGGGCGACACTGAAGCTTTCTTT.

The chain joins TRBV2 to TRBJ2-7, with 8 bases fitting TRBD1. Germline V gene data show CDR1 as SNHLY and CDR2 as FYNNEI. V gave up 5 bases and J gave up 5 bases; unmatched junction bases: 11. CDR3 size: 15 residues. The CDR3 nucleotides are TGTGCCAGCAGTTACACAACGGACAGGGTCAACGAGCAGTACTTC. Translated, it gives CASSYTTDRVNEQYF.

This chain uses TRBV20-1 with TRBJ2-7; 12 nucleotides align to TRBD2. Germline V gene sequence: CDR1 DFQATT, CDR2 SNEGSKA (reference sequence). The CDR3 spans 14 residues. V lost 8 bases to trimming and J lost 3 bases; unmatched junction nucleotides: 8. CDR3 amino acids: CSYRTSGVVYEQYF. CDR3 DNA: TGCAGTTACAGGACTAGCGGGGTGGTCTACGAGCAGTACTTC.

With respect to this clonotype: The junction does not match germline at one end; this may be a read error. The J gene is TRBJ1-2, the V gene TRBV5-5; no clear D gene. CDR3 size: 11 residues. Germline V lookup: CDR1 SGHKS, CDR2 YYEKEE (reference sequence). The CDR3 reads CASSLRYDYAF. Written as DNA, the CDR3 is TGTGCCAGCAGCTTGCGATATGACTACGCCTTC.

V and J are TRBV15 and TRBJ1-2, with 8 bases matching TRBD1. CDR3 length: 14 amino acids. Germline V gene sequence: CDR1 LNHNV, CDR2 YYDKDF (reference sequence). J was trimmed by 4 bases and V by 4 bases; bases with no gene match: 5. In DNA form, the CDR3 reads TGTGCCACCAGCACTAGACAGGGGTCCTATGGCTACACCTTC. This encodes CATSTRQGSYGYTF. The full variable domain, rest sourced from reference TRBV15 and TRBJ1-2, is DAMVIQNPRYQVTQFGKPVTLSCSQTLNHNVMYWYQQKSSQAPKLLFHYYDKDFNNEADTPDNFQSRRPNTSFCFLDIRSPGLGDTAMYLCATSTRQGSYGYTFGSGTRLTVV.

This chain uses TRBV7-9 with TRBJ2-3; D unclear. This CDR3 comprises 11 residues. Trimming took off 2 bases at V and 14 bases at J, with 11 bases between the two ends. Germline V gene lookup returns CDR1 SEHNR and CDR2 FQNEAQ (reference sequence). CDR3 nucleotides: TGTGCCAGCAGCTTACAATCCAACCCGTATTTT. Its translation: CASSLQSNPYF.

This clonotype was recorded many times. The chain employs TRBV29-1 and TRBJ1-1; a weak D match, TRBD1 (6 bases). V was trimmed by 4 bases and J by 5 bases, leaving 14 bases between them. The germline gives CDR1 SQVTM, CDR2 ANQGSEA. This CDR3 comprises 13 residues. The CDR3 DNA reads TGCAGCGTTGCTGCAAGGGGGAAGACTGAAGCTTTCTTT. Its translation: CSVAARGKTEAFF.

This clonotype was counted a few times. The chain carries TRBV14 and TRBJ1-5; 8 bases map to TRBD1. Germline CDR1 SGHDN, CDR2 FVKESK. V lost 5 bases to trimming and J lost 1 base; unmatched junction nucleotides: 16. The CDR3 extends over 19 amino acids. Written as DNA, the CDR3 is TGTGCCAGCAGCGAAGGTGGACAGGGCATATATATGAGCAATCAGCCCCAGCATTTT. Its translation: CASSEGGQGIYMSNQPQHF.

The chain employs TRBV11-2 and TRBJ2-7; D could derive from TRBD1 or TRBD2 (7 bases each). The J call may not be correct, given that the DNA end is closer to TRBJ2-5. This CDR3 spans 15 amino acids. Looked up from germline, CDR1 is SGHAT and CDR2 is FQNNGV. This CDR3 reads CASSHRQGGAETQYF. The DNA of the CDR3 is TGTGCCAGCAGTCATCGCCAGGGGGGGGCTGAGACCCAGTACTTC.

The chain uses TRBV2 and TRBJ1-3; D unresolved. Trimming pared 6 bases from V and 0 bases from J, leaving 18 bases between. The CDR3 spans 17 residues. The germline gives CDR1 SNHLY, CDR2 FYNNEI. CDR3 nucleotides: TGTGCCAGCAGCCAAGATGCAGTTTTGGACTCTGGAAACACCATATATTTT. This gives the protein CASSQDAVLDSGNTIYF.

This clonotype was recorded at least ten times. The V gene is TRBV29-1, the J gene TRBJ2-7, with TRBD2 matching over 9 bases. V trimming: 7 bases; J trimming: 0 bases; junction bases outside the gene matches: 4. Germline-derived CDR1 and CDR2 are SQVTM and ANQGSEA. This CDR3 comprises 13 residues. CDR3 nucleotide sequence: TGCAGCGCCTCTAGCGGGAACTCCTACGAGCAGTACTTC. Encoded protein: CSASSGNSYEQYF.

A note on this clonotype: Without the conserved terminal phenylalanine or tryptophan, this CDR3 likely stems from a read error. Here the CDR3 DNA reads TGTGCCAGCAGGCGACAGGTAGCCTATAATTCACCCCTCCACCTT. Amino acids: CASRRQVAYNSPLHL. This chain uses TRBV12-3 or TRBV12-4 with TRBJ1-6, with D possibly TRBD1 on 6 matching bases. Trimming pared 6 bases from V and 2 bases from J, leaving 11 bases between. CDR3 length equals 15 residues.

The table lists this clonotype with many counts. This chain joins TRBV15 and TRBJ2-7; D is perhaps TRBD1 (6 bases). Germline V gene sequence: CDR1 LNHNV, CDR2 YYDKDF (reference sequence). The length of the CDR3 is 15 residues. The germline V and J ends were trimmed by 1 base and 1 base, with 11 bases remaining between them. The CDR3 protein is CATSRGTAKSYEQYF. The CDR3 DNA reads as TGTGCCACCAGCAGAGGGACAGCCAAATCCTACGAGCAGTACTTC.

This clonotype appeared many times. This sequence joins TRBV7-6 and TRBJ2-5; D is unresolved. Germline loops: CDR1 SGHVS, CDR2 FNYEAQ. Trimming shortened V by 1 base and J by 2 bases, and 11 bases separated the two germline ends. This CDR3 has 15 residues. DNA for the CDR3: TGTGCCAGCAGCTTAGATTGGAGTCAACAAGAGACCCAGTACTTC. This codes for CASSLDWSQQETQYF.

V and J are TRBV10-3 and TRBJ1-2; 8 bases are shared with TRBD1. The CDR3 contains 17 residues. CDR1 ENHRY and CDR2 SYGVKD come from the germline V gene. The V gene end was trimmed by 5 bases and the J gene end by 8 bases; junction bases not matched to a gene: 19. The CDR3 region has the DNA TGTGCCATCAGTCCTACGACAGGGGCCGTCCTATTACGCGGCTACACCTTC. This codes for CAISPTTGAVLLRGYTF.

This rearrangement joins TRBV11-2 to TRBJ2-5, with 7 bases identical to TRBD1. V shed 5 bases, J shed 2 bases, and the junction held 8 bases outside the gene matches. This CDR3 comprises 15 residues. Per the germline V gene, CDR1 is SGHAT and CDR2 is FQNNGV. CDR3 coding DNA: TGTGCCAGCAGCCCTTTATGGGGACAGCAAGAGACCCAGTACTTC. Amino acids: CASSPLWGQQETQYF.

The chain uses TRBV20-1 and TRBJ1-5; weak D call: TRBD1 (5 bases). The ends were cut back, 3 bases at V and 11 bases at J, with 20 bases in the middle. This CDR3 region has 14 residues. The germline V gene encodes CDR1 DFQATT and CDR2 SNEGSKA (reference sequence). The CDR3 nucleotides are TGCAGTGCTAGTTCTCCGGGACTAGCGAAGACCCAGCATTTT. As protein: CSASSPGLAKTQHF.

This clonotype came up many times. V gene TRBV7-2 combines with J gene TRBJ2-2, with D possibly being TRBD2 (7 bases). CDR3 length: 15 amino acids. Germline V gene sequence: CDR1 SGHTA, CDR2 FQGNSA. V lost 6 bases to trimming and J lost 5 bases, with 16 bases between them. As DNA, the CDR3 is TGTGCCAGCAGGCGCACTAGGGGGGGAACCGGGGAGCTGTTTTTT. Its protein is CASRRTRGGTGELFF.

This clonotype was seen only once. The chain couples TRBV24-1 to TRBJ1-5, with 7 bases fitting TRBD1. Germline V gene data show CDR1 as KGHDR and CDR2 as SFDVKD. The V gene end was trimmed by 11 bases and the J gene end by 8 bases; junction bases not matched to a gene: 8. The CDR3 is made up of 12 amino acids. CDR3: CASRDRAEPQHF. The DNA for the CDR3 is TGTGCCAGCAGAGACAGGGCAGAGCCCCAGCATTTT.

About this clonotype itself: A clone one base away is much larger, so this may be a read error. The genes are TRBV10-3 and TRBJ1-5, with D perhaps matching TRBD1 (5 bases). The CDR3 spans 13 residues. Germline V CDR1 and CDR2: ENHRY, SYGVKD. CDR3 loop: CASSEARDQPQHF. The CDR3 DNA reads TGTGCCAGCAGTGAGGCCAGGGATCAGCCCCAGCATTTT.

This clonotype was counted many times. The chain combines TRBV14 with TRBJ1-1; the D is unclear. V lost 4 bases and J 0 bases, leaving 6 bases between the germline ends. Germline-derived CDR1 and CDR2 are SGHDN and FVKESK. The length of the CDR3 is 13 residues. The CDR3 DNA reads as TGTGCCAGCAGCCTTAAGATGAACACTGAAGCTTTCTTT. This translates into CASSLKMNTEAFF.

This clonotype was observed many times. The genes are TRBV5-8 and TRBJ1-2; D not resolved. Trimming removed 3 bases at V and 8 bases at J, with 5 bases between. This CDR3 spans 10 amino acids. Germline CDR1 reads SGHTS; CDR2 reads YDEGEE. CDR3: CASSWRGYTF. CDR3 sequence (DNA): TGTGCCAGCAGCTGGAGGGGCTACACCTTC.

V is TRBV19 and J is TRBJ2-7, with D possibly being TRBD1 or TRBD2 (6 bases each). Germline V gene lookup returns CDR1 LNHDA and CDR2 SQIVND (reference sequence). The CDR3 spans 16 residues. V was clipped by 7 bases and J by 2 bases, with 21 bases between them. The CDR3 coding sequence is TGTGCCAGTATTCCCACGGGGGCAGGTCTTACCTACGAGCAGTACTTC. Protein: CASIPTGAGLTYEQYF.

This clonotype was found many times. J is TRBJ1-2 and V is TRBV9; D gene uncertain. Germline V gene sequence: CDR1 SGDLS, CDR2 YYNGEE. The CDR3 totals 13 residues. V was trimmed by 3 bases and J by 4 bases, leaving 10 bases between them. The CDR3 loop reads CASSASSAYGYTF. CDR3 sequence (DNA): TGTGCCAGCAGCGCGAGCTCGGCCTATGGCTACACCTTC.

CDR3 in amino acids: CASSLVTGRYQETQYF. The CDR3 bases are TGTGCCAGCAGTTTAGTCACAGGGAGGTACCAAGAGACCCAGTACTTC. The gene calls are TRBV12-3 or TRBV12-4 and TRBJ2-5; D might be TRBD1 or TRBD2, each matching 6 bases. V was trimmed by 1 base and J by 0 bases, leaving 12 bases between them. This CDR3 region has 16 residues.